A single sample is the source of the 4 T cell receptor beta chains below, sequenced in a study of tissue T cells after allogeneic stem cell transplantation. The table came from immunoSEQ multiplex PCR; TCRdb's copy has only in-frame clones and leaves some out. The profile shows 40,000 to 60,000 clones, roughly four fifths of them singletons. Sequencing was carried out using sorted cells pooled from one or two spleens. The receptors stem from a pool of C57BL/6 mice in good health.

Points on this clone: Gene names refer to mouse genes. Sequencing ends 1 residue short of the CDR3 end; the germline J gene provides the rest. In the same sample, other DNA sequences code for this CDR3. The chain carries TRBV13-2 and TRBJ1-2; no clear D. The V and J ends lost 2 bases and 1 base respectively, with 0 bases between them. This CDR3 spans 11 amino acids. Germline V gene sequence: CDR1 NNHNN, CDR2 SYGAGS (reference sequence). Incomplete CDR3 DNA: TGTGCCAGCGGTGAAAACTCCGACTACACC. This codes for CASGENSDYT. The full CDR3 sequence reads CASGENSDYTF.

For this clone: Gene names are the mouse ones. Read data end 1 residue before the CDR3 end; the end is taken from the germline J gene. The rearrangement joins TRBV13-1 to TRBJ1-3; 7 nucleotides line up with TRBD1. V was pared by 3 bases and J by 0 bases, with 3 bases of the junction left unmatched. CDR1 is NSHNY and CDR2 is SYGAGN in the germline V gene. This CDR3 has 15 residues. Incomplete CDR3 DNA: TGTGCCAGCAGTGGCGGGACAGATTCTGGAAATACGCTCTAT. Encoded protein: CASSGGTDSGNTLY. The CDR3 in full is CASSGGTDSGNTLYF.

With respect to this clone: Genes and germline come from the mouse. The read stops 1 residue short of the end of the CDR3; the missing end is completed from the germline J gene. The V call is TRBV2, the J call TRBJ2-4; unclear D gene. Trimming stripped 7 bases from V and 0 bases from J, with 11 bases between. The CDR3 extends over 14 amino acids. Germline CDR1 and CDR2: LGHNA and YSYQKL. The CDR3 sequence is CASIPLNSQNTLYF. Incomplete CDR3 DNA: TGTGCCAGCATCCCCCTCAATAGTCAAAACACCTTGTAC.

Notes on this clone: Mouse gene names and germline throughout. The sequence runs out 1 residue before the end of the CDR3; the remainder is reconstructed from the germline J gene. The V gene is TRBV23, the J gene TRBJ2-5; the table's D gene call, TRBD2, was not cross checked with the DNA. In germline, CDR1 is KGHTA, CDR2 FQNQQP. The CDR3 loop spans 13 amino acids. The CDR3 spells CSSSPGTGPPQYF. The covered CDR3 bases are TGCTCCAGCAGTCCCGGGACTGGGCCGCCCCAGTAC.